These 12 T cell receptor beta chains share one sample of origin, sequenced in a study of chemoradiotherapy in HPV16-positive cancers. Profiling relied on immunoSEQ multiplex PCR, and the TCRdb table lists in-frame clones only, not all of them. The top ten clones hold roughly 4% of a sample with some 5,000 clones, about 92% of them seen once. The sample was collected from a patient who underwent chemoradiotherapy. The receptors come from a human donor with HPV-associated anogenital cancer.

The CDR3: CASGPTGSHYEQYF. The CDR3 nucleotides read TGTGCCAGCGGGCCTACAGGGAGCCACTACGAGCAGTACTTC. The chain uses TRBV6-1 and TRBJ2-7, with D perhaps matching TRBD1 (6 bases). Deletions cut 8 bases from V and 3 bases from J, with 17 bases between. This CDR3 is 14 amino acids long. The germline V gene has CDR1 MNHNS and CDR2 SASEGT.

V gene TRBV29-1 combines with J gene TRBJ2-1; maybe TRBD2 (6 bases). Deletions cut 5 bases from V and 9 bases from J, with 20 bases between. Germline assignment: CDR1 SQVTM and CDR2 ANQGSEA. CDR3 size: 14 residues. The CDR3 protein is CSVIGWREVGEQFF. The CDR3 nucleotides read TGCAGCGTTATCGGGTGGAGGGAGGTCGGTGAGCAGTTCTTC.

The chain uses TRBV5-1 and TRBJ2-1, with 10 bases that match TRBD2. Germline V gene lookup returns CDR1 SGHRS and CDR2 YFSETQ. The CDR3 has 15 amino acids. Trimming at V came to 0 bases and at J to 4 bases, leaving 1 base not matched to a gene. The CDR3, as DNA: TGCGCCAGCAGCTTGGTAGCGGGGGGATACAATGAGCAGTTCTTC. It specifies CASSLVAGGYNEQFF.

The J gene is TRBJ1-2, the V gene TRBV20-1; D remains unclear. The CDR3 loop spans 11 amino acids. Germline values: CDR1 DFQATT, CDR2 SNEGSKA (reference sequence). Trimming took off 2 bases at V and 6 bases at J, with 7 bases between the two ends. The CDR3 spells CSARRGNGYTF. The CDR3 DNA is TGCAGTGCTAGACGGGGAAATGGCTACACCTTC.

The chain carries TRBV29-1 and TRBJ2-1, with 7 bases fitting TRBD2. CDR1 is SQVTM and CDR2 is ANQGSEA in the germline V gene. The CDR3 loop spans 14 amino acids. Unmatched junction bases numbered 11, after V lost 6 bases and J lost 6 bases. This CDR3 reads CSVRGTSLFNEQFF. The DNA for the CDR3 is TGCAGCGTGCGGGGGACCAGCCTCTTCAATGAGCAGTTCTTC.

Written as DNA, the CDR3 is TGTGCCAGCAGCGTAGGAGACGGGGACGAGCAGTACTTC. Amino acids: CASSVGDGDEQYF. The J gene is TRBJ2-7, the V gene TRBV9, with D possibly matching TRBD2 (5 bases). Germline V lookup: CDR1 SGDLS, CDR2 YYNGEE. The CDR3 consists of 13 residues. V shed 0 bases and J shed 5 bases, with 9 bases lying between them.

The CDR3 loop is CASSLGLLTGMNTEAFF. Here the CDR3 DNA reads TGTGCCAGCAGCTTAGGCCTCCTGACAGGGATGAACACTGAAGCTTTCTTT. The chain links TRBV13 to TRBJ1-1, with 7 nucleotides matching TRBD1. V gave up 0 bases and J gave up 0 bases; unmatched junction bases: 7. Germline V lookup: CDR1 PRHDT, CDR2 FYEKMQ (reference sequence). The CDR3 totals 17 residues.

As DNA, the CDR3 is TGTGCCAGCAGCCATCCGGGACAGGGGTTTCGTGAAGGCTACACCTTC. Its translation: CASSHPGQGFREGYTF. The V call is TRBV4-2, the J call TRBJ1-2, with TRBD1 matching over 10 bases. Germline V gives CDR1 LGHNA, CDR2 YNFKEQ. The junction had 12 bases not matched to a gene; V was cut back by 3 bases and J by 8 bases. CDR3 size: 16 residues.

The V and J genes are TRBV7-9 and TRBJ2-6; TRBD1 agrees at 8 bases. V was clipped by 2 bases and J by 0 bases; unmatched bases: 6. This CDR3 has 18 amino acids. Germline-derived CDR1 and CDR2 are SEHNR and FQNEAQ (reference sequence). CDR3 nucleotide sequence: TGTGCCAGCAGCTTAAAACTCAGGGGGCACTCTGGGGCCAACGTCCTGACTTTC. It codes for CASSLKLRGHSGANVLTF.

This chain uses TRBV28 with TRBJ2-7; D is uncertain. The CDR3 has 14 amino acids. Germline assignment: CDR1 MDHEN and CDR2 SYDVKM. Trimming stripped 6 bases from V and 0 bases from J, with 12 bases between. The CDR3 is CASRVERSSYEQYF. For the CDR3, the DNA is TGTGCCAGCAGGGTGGAGAGGAGCTCCTACGAGCAGTACTTC.

J is TRBJ2-5 and V is TRBV7-9; no firm D call. V was cut by 2 bases and J by 3 bases, with 1 base left in between. Germline V gene lookup returns CDR1 SEHNR and CDR2 FQNEAQ (reference sequence). The CDR3 loop spans 11 amino acids. The chain's CDR3 is CASSLKETQYF. CDR3 bases: TGTGCCAGCAGCTTAAAAGAGACCCAGTACTTC.

The chain uses TRBV7-9 and TRBJ2-2; D gene uncertain. The ends were cut back, 5 bases at V and 5 bases at J, with 9 bases in the middle. The CDR3 contains 13 residues. CDR1 is SEHNR, CDR2 FQNEAQ, per germline (reference sequence). CDR3 in amino acids: CASSPGETGELFF. CDR3 bases: TGTGCCAGCAGCCCGGGTGAGACCGGGGAGCTGTTTTTT.